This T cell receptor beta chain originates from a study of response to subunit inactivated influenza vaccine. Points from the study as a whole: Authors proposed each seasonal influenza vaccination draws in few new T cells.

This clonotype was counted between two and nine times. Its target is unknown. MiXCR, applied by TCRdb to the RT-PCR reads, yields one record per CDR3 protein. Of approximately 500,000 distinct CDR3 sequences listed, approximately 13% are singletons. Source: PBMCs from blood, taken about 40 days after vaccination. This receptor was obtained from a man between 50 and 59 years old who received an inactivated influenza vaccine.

The CDR3 sequence: CASSISGEFEDTQYF. In nucleotides, the CDR3 is TGTGCCAGTAGTATATCCGGGGAGTTCGAAGATACGCAGTATTTT. The chain employs TRBV19 and TRBJ2-3; a possible D gene is TRBD2 (5 bases). The V end lost 2 bases, the J end lost 5 bases, and 14 bases lay between the germline ends. Per germline, CDR1 LNHDA and CDR2 SQIVND (reference sequence). This CDR3 is 15 amino acids long.